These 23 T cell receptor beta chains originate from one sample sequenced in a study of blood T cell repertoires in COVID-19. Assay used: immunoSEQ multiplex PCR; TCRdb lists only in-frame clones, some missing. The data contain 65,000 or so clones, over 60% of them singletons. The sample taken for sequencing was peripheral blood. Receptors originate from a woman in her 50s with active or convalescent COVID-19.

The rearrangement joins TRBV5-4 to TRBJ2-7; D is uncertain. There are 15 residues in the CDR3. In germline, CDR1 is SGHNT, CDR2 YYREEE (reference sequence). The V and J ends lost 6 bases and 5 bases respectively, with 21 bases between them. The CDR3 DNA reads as TGTGCCAGCACCCAAGACCCAACCGGAGTGAACGAGCAGTACTTC. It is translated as CASTQDPTGVNEQYF.

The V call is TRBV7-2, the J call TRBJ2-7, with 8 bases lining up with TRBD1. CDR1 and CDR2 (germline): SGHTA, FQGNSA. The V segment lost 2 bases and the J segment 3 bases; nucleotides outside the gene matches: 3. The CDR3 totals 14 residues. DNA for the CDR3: TGTGCCAGCAGCTTATCGGACAGGGTCTACGAGCAGTACTTC. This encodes CASSLSDRVYEQYF.

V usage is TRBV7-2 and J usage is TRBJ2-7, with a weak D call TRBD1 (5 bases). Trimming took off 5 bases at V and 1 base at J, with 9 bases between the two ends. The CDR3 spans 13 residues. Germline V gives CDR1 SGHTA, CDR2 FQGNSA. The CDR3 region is CASSRRGSYEQYF. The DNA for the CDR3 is TGTGCCAGCAGCCGAAGGGGATCCTACGAGCAGTACTTC.

This CDR3 reads CSAKVRFEAFF. The CDR3 nucleotides read TGCAGTGCTAAGGTCAGGTTCGAAGCTTTCTTT. V gene TRBV20-1 combines with J gene TRBJ1-1; D remains ambiguous. Per the germline V gene, CDR1 is DFQATT and CDR2 is SNEGSKA (reference sequence). V lost 4 bases to trimming and J lost 8 bases, with 11 bases between them. CDR3 length equals 11 residues.

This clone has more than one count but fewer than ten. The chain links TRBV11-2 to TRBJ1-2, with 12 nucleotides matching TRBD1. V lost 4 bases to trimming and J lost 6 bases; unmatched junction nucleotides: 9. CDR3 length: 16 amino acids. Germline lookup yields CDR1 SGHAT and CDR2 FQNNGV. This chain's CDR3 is CASSSHGTGGMDGYTF. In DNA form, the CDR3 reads TGTGCCAGCAGCTCCCACGGGACAGGGGGCATGGATGGCTACACCTTC.

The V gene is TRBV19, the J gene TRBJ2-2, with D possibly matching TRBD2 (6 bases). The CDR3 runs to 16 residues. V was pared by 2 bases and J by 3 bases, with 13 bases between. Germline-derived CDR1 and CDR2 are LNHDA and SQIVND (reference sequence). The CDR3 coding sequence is TGTGCCAGTAGTATAAAGGAGGGGTGGGACACCGGGGAGCTGTTTTTT. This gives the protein CASSIKEGWDTGELFF.

CDR3 DNA: TGTGCCAGCAGCCGGGGGAACGAGGGCGCAGATACGCAGTATTTT. As protein: CASSRGNEGADTQYF. J is TRBJ2-3 and V is TRBV9; possible D gene TRBD2, 6 bases. Germline V lookup: CDR1 SGDLS, CDR2 YYNGEE. V was shortened by 4 bases and J by 4 bases, with 16 bases between the two germline ends. CDR3 length equals 15 residues.

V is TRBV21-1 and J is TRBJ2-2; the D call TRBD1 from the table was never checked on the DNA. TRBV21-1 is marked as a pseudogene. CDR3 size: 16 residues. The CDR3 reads CASSPPDRADTGELFF. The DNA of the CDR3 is TGTGCCAGCAGCCCCCCGGACAGGGCGGACACCGGGGAGCTGTTTTTT.

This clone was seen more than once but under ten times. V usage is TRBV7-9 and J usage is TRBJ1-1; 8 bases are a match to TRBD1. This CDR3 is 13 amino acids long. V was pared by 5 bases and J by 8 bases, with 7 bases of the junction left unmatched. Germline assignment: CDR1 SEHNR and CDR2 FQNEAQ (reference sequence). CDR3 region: CASSLRTGQEAFF. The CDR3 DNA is TGTGCCAGCAGCCTCCGGACAGGGCAAGAAGCTTTCTTT.

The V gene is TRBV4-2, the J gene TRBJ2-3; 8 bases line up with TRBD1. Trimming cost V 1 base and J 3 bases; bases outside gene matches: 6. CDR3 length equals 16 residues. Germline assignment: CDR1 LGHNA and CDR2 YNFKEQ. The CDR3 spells CASSQGQGMRTDTQYF. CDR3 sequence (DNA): TGTGCCAGCAGCCAAGGACAGGGGATGCGGACAGATACGCAGTATTTT.

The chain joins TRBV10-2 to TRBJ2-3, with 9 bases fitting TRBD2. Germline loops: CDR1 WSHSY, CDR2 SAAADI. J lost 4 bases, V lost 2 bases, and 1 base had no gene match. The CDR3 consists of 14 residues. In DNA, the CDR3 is TGCGCCAGCAGTGAGAGCGGGAGGTCAGATACGCAGTATTTT. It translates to CASSESGRSDTQYF.

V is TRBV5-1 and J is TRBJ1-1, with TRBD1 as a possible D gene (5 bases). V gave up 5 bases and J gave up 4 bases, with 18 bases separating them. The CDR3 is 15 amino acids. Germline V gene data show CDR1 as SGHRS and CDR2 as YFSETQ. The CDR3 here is CASRTIQGLGTEAFF. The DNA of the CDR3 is TGCGCCAGCAGAACGATTCAGGGTCTAGGCACTGAAGCTTTCTTT.

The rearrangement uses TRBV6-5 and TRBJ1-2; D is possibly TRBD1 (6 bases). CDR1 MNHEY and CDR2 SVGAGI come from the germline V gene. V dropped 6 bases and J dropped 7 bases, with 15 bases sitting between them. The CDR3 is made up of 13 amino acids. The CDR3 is CASRRRGSSGYTF. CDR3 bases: TGTGCCAGCAGACGCAGGGGATCATCTGGCTACACCTTC.

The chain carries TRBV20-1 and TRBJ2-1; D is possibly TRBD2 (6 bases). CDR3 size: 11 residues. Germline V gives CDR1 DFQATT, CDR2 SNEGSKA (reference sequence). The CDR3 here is CSWTLARREFF. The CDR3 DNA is TGCAGCTGGACCTTAGCCCGGAGGGAGTTCTTC.

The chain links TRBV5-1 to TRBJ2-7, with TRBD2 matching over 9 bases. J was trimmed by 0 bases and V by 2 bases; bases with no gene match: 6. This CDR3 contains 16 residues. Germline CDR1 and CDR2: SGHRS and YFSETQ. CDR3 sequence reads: CASSFFTSGPSYEQYF. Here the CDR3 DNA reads TGCGCCAGCAGCTTCTTCACTAGCGGGCCCTCCTACGAGCAGTACTTC.

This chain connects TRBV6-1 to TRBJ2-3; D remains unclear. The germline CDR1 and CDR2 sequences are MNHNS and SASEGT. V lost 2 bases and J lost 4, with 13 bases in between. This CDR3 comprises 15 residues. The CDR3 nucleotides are TGTGCCAGCAGTGAATACGAAGTGGGCCCAGATACGCAGTATTTT. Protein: CASSEYEVGPDTQYF.

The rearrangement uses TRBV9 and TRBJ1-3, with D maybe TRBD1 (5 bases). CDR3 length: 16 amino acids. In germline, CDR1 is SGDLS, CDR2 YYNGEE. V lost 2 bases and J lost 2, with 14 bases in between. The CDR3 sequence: CASSVEGRHPGNTIYF. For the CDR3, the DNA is TGTGCCAGCAGCGTGGAGGGACGCCACCCTGGAAACACCATATATTTT.

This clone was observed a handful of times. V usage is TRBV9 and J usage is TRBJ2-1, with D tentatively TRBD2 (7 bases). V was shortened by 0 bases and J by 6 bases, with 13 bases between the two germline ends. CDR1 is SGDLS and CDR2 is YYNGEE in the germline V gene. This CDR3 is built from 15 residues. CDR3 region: CASSVGEGGSNEQFF. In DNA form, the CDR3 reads TGTGCCAGCAGCGTAGGGGAGGGGGGATCCAATGAGCAGTTCTTC. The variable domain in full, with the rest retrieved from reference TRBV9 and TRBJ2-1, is DSGVTQTPKHLITATGQRVTLRCSPRSGDLSVYWYQQSLDQGLQFLIQYYNGEERAKGNILERFSAQQFPDLHSELNLSSLELGDSALYFCASSVGEGGSNEQFFGPGTRLTVL.

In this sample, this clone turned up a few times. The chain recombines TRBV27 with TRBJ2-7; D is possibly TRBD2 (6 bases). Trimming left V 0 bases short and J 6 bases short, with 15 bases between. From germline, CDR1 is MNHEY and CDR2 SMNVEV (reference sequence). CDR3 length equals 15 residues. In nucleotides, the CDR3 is TGTGCCAGCAGTTTATCGGCGGGGCCCGGGACCGAGCAGTACTTC. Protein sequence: CASSLSAGPGTEQYF.

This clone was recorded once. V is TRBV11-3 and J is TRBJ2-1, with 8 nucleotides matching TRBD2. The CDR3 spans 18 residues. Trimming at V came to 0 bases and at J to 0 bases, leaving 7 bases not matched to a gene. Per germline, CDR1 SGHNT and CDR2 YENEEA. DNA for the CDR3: TGTGCCAGCAGCTTAGAAAGGACTAGCCGATACTCCTACAATGAGCAGTTCTTC. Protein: CASSLERTSRYSYNEQFF. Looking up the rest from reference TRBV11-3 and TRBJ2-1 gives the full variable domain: EAGVVQSPRYKIIEKKQPVAFWCNPISGHNTLYWYLQNLGQGPELLIRYENEEAVDDSQLPKDRFSAERLKGVDSTLKIQPAELGDSAVYLCASSLERTSRYSYNEQFFGPGTRLTVL.

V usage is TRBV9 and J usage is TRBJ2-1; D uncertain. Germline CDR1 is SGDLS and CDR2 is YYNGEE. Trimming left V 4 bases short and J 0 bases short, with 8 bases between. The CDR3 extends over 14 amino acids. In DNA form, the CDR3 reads TGTGCCAGCAGCTCCCTCGGCTCCTACAATGAGCAGTTCTTC. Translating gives CASSSLGSYNEQFF.

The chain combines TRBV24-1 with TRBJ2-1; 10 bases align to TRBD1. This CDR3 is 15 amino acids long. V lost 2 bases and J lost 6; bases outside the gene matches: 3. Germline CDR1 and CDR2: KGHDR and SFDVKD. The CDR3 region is CATSDWDRGGNEQFF. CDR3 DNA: TGTGCCACCAGTGATTGGGACAGGGGAGGCAATGAGCAGTTCTTC.

This chain's CDR3 is CASSRATGAPIDGYTF. In nucleotides, the CDR3 is TGTGCCAGCAGTCGGGCTACAGGGGCTCCAATTGATGGCTACACCTTC. The J gene is TRBJ1-2, the V gene TRBV14; 7 bases align to TRBD1. The V and J ends lost 6 bases and 6 bases, in that order; junction bases with no gene match: 16. Germline CDR1 reads SGHDN; CDR2 reads FVKESK. The CDR3 contains 16 residues.